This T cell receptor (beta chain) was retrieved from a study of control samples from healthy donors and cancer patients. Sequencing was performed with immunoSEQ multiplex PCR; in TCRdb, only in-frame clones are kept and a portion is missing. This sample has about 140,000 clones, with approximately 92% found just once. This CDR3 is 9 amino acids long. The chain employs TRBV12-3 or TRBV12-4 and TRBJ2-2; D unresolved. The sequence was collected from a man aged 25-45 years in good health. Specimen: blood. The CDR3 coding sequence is TGTGCAATTCCCGGGGAGCTGTTTTTT. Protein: CAIPGELFF.